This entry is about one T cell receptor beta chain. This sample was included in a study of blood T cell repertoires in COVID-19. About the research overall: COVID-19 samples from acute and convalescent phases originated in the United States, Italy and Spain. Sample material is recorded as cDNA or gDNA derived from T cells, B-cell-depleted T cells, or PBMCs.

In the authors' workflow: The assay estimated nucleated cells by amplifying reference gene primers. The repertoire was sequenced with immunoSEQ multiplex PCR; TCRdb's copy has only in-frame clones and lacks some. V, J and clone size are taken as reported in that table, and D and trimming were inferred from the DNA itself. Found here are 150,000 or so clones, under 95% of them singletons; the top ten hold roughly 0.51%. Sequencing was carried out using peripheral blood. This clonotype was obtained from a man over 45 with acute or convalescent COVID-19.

CDR3 residues: CASSFDRMNTGELFF. CDR3 DNA sequence: TGTGCCAGCAGCTTCGACAGGATGAACACCGGGGAGCTGTTTTTT. The chain links TRBV11-2 to TRBJ2-2, with D possibly being TRBD1 (6 bases). This CDR3 is built from 15 residues. V gave up 3 bases and J gave up 1 base, with 9 bases separating them. Germline CDR1 reads SGHAT; CDR2 reads FQNNGV.